This T cell receptor (beta chain) derives from a study of blood T cell repertoires in COVID-19 (TCRdb year 2020). Concerning the study at large: The collaborator samples originated in the United States, Italy and Spain and spanned the acute and convalescent phases of COVID-19. Samples came from the ongoing ImmuneRACE study (first 160 participants) plus 1,254 subjects from 6 global collaborators. Where available, HLA class I and class II types were obtained from metadata supplied by the sample provider rather than from assay-based typing. Deeply sampled blood TCRbeta repertoires from subjects exposed to, actively infected with, or recovered from COVID-19 were included in the dataset. A freely available public database, intended as a resource for researchers studying the immune response to SARS-CoV-2, is where the repertoires were released. The prospective study material was composed of cDNA or gDNA derived from T cells, B-cell-depleted T cells, or PBMCs. The sample metadata nearly always contained a de-identified subject ID, COVID-19 status, age in years and sex. General study outcomes and caveats: Clinical and demographic metadata were provided uncurated, with the amount varying by source and participant.

Another Seattle source contributed samples from volunteer blood donors who had recovered from COVID-19. Each collaborating institution followed its own protocols to collect whole blood in K2EDTA tubes. For TCRbeta analysis, collaborator samples were shipped as frozen whole blood, as isolated PBMCs, or as DNA extracted from either sample type. The immunoSEQ Assay, a bias-controlled multiplex PCR, was used to amplify TCRbeta CDR3 regions from genomic DNA. As for the authors' bioinformatics: Within the assay, amplification of reference gene primers was used to estimate how many nucleated cells each sample contained. Sequence reads were collapsed and filtered to measure the absolute abundance of every unique TCRbeta CDR3 rearrangement. For each sample, productive Simpson clonality was calculated as the square root of Simpson's diversity index across productive rearrangements. This is the immuneACCESS table as TCRdb keeps it, with only in-frame sequences that have V and J called. A part of the clones is gone; compared with another copy, unresolved V genes explain less than half, and the rest is unexplained. V, J and clone size were drawn from that table, and D and trimming were deduced from the DNA. Present in this sample are about 210,000 clones, approximately 87% of which were seen just once. The ten most abundant clones make up approximately 6.2% of the sample.

Reading the germline V gene gives CDR1 MGHDK and CDR2 SYGVNS. From the cysteine up to the phenylalanine, the CDR3 has a length of 15 residues. Only CDR3 DNA is held: 45 bases, read in frame from base 1. The V end gives up 2 bases and the J end 0 bases, leaving 1 base in the junction not matched to a gene. A word on this clone: The clone's antigen remains unknown. Per-base qualities were not stored, and no clone one base away is much larger.

Recombination linked TRBV25-1 to TRBJ2-1; a stretch of 7 junction bases matches TRBD1. Material for sequencing was peripheral blood. The clonotype comes from a man in his 60s who had recovered from COVID-19. The CDR3 reads as follows: CASSEAGGSYNEQFF. The nucleotide sequence is given as TGTGCCAGCAGTGAAGCAGGGGGCTCCTACAATGAGCAGTTCTTC.